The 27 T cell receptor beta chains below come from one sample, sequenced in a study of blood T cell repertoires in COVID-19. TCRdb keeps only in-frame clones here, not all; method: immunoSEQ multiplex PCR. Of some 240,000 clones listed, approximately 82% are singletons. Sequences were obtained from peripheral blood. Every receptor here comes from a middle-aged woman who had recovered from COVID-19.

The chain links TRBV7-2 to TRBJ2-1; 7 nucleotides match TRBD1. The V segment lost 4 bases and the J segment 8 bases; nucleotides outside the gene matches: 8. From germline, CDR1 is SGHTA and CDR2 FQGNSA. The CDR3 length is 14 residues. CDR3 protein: CASSSRQGIYEQFF. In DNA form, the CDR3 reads TGTGCCAGCAGCTCACGACAGGGTATCTATGAGCAGTTCTTC.

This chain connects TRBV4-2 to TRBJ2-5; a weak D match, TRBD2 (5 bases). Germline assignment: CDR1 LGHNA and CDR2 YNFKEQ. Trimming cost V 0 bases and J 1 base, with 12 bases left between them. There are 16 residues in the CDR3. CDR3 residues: CASSQERSGRQETQYF. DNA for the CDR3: TGTGCCAGCAGCCAAGAGCGGAGCGGCCGCCAAGAGACCCAGTACTTC.

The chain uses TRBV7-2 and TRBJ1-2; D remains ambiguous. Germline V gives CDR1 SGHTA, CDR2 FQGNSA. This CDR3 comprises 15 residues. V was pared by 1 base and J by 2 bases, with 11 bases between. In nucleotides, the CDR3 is TGTGCCAGCAGCTTAGGACACAACGTCAACTATGGCTACACCTTC. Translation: CASSLGHNVNYGYTF.

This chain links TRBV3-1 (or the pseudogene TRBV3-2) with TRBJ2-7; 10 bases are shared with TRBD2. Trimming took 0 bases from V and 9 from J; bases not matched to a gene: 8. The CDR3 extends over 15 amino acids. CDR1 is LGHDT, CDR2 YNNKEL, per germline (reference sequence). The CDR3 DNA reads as TGTGCCAGCAGCCAAGAATCGAGCGGGGGGGCTGGGCAGTACTTC. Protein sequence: CASSQESSGGAGQYF.

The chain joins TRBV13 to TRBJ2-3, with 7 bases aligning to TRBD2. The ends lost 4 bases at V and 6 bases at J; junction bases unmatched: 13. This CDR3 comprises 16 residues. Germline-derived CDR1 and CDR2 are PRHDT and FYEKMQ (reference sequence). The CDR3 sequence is CASSSTSTLRWDTQYF. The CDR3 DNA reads TGTGCCAGCAGCTCGACTAGCACTCTTCGGTGGGATACGCAGTATTTT. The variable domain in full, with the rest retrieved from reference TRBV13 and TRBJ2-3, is AAGVIQSPRHLIKEKRETATLKCYPIPRHDTVYWYQQGPGQDPQFLISFYEKMQSDKGSIPDRFSAQQFSDYHSELNMSSLELGDSALYFCASSSTSTLRWDTQYFGPGTRLTVL.

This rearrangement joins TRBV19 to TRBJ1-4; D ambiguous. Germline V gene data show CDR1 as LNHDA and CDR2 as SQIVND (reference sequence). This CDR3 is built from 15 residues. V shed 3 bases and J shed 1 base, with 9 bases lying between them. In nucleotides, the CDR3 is TGTGCCAGTAGTATCGAAGAGGGAACTAATGAAAAACTGTTTTTT. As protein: CASSIEEGTNEKLFF.

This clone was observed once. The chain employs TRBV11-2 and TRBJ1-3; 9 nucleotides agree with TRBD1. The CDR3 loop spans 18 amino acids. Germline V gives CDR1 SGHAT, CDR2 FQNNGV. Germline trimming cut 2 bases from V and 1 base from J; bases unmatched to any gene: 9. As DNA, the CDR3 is TGTGCCAGCAGCTTAACCCCCACGACAGGGGGATCTGGAAACACCATATATTTT. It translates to CASSLTPTTGGSGNTIYF. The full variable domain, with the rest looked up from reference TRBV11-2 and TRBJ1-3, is EAGVAQSPRYKIIEKRQSVAFWCNPISGHATLYWYQQILGQGPKLLIQFQNNGVVDDSQLPKDRFSAERLKGVDSTLKIQPAKLEDSAVYLCASSLTPTTGGSGNTIYFGEGSWLTVV.

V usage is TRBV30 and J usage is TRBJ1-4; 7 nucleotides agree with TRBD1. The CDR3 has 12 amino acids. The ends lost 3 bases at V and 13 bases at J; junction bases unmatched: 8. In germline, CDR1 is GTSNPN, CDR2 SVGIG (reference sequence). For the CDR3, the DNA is TGTGCCTGGAGGCGGGACAGTGGGGGACTGTTTTTT. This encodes CAWRRDSGGLFF.

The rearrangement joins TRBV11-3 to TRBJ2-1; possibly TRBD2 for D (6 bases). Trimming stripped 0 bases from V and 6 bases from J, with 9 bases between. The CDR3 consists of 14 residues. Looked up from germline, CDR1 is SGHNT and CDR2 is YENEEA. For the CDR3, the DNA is TGTGCCAGCAGCTTAGATGGGAGGAGCAATGAGCAGTTCTTC. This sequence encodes CASSLDGRSNEQFF.

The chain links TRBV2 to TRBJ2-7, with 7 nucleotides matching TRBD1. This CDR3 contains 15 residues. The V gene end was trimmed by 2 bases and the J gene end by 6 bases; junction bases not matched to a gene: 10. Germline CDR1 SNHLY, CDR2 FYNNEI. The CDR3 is CASSELLDRAGEQYF. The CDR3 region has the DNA TGTGCCAGCAGTGAACTCCTCGACAGGGCGGGCGAGCAGTACTTC.

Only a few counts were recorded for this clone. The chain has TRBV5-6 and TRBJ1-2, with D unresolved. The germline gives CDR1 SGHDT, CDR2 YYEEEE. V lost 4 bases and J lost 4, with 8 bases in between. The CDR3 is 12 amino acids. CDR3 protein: CASSPGTYGYTF. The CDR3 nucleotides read TGTGCCAGCAGCCCAGGAACCTATGGCTACACCTTC.

CDR3 residues: CASSQGTGGYEQYF. CDR3 nucleotides: TGTGCCAGCAGCCAAGGGACAGGGGGCTACGAGCAGTACTTC. This sequence joins TRBV3-1 (or the pseudogene TRBV3-2) and TRBJ2-7, with 10 positions matching TRBD1. Germline V gene sequence: CDR1 LGHDT, CDR2 YNNKEL (reference sequence). This CDR3 is built from 14 residues. Trimming removed 1 base from V and 3 bases from J; junction bases left unmatched: 0.

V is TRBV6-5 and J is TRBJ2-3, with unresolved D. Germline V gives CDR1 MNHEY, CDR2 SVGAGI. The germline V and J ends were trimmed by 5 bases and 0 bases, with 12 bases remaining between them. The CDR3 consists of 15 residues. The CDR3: CASSTLESSTDTQYF. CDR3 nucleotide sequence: TGTGCCAGCAGTACTTTGGAGTCTAGCACAGATACGCAGTATTTT.

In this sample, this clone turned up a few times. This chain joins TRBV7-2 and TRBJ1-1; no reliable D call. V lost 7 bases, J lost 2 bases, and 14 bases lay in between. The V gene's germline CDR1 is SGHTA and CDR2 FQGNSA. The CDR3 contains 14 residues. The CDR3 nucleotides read TGTGCCAGCAACAAACAGATGATTAACACTGAAGCTTTCTTT. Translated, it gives CASNKQMINTEAFF.

The CDR3 bases are TGTGCCAGCAGTTACGACAGACAAGAGACCCAGTACTTC. This sequence encodes CASSYDRQETQYF. This chain links TRBV6-5 with TRBJ2-5; tentatively, D is TRBD1 (5 bases). V was clipped by 2 bases and J by 2 bases, with 6 bases between them. The CDR3 totals 13 residues. CDR1 MNHEY and CDR2 SVGAGI come from the germline V gene.

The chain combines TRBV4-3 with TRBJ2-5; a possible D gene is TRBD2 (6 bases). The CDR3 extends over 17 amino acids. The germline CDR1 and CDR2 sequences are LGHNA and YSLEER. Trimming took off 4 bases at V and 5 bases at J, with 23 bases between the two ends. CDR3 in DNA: TGCGCCAGCAGCCCCACAGCCCGGGGAGGCTCTGGGGAGACCCAGTACTTC. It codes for CASSPTARGGSGETQYF.

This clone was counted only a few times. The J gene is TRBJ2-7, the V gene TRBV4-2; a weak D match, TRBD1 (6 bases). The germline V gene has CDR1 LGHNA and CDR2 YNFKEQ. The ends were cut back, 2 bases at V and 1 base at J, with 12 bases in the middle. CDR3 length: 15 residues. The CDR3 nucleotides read TGTGCCAGCAGCCAACACGGACAGACTTCCTACGAGCAGTACTTC. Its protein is CASSQHGQTSYEQYF.

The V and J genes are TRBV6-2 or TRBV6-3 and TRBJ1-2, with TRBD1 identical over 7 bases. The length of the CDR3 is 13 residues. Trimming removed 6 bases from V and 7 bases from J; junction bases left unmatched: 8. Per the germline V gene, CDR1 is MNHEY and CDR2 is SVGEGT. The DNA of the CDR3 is TGTGCCAGCAGACCTGACAGGGAGTTTGGCTACACCTTC. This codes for CASRPDREFGYTF.

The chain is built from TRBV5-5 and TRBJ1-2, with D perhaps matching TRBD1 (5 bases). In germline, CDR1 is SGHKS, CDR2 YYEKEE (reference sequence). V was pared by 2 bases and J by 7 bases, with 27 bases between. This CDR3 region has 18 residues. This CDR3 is CASSFPNYRQAPVGGYTF. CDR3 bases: TGTGCCAGCAGCTTTCCCAACTACAGGCAAGCTCCGGTCGGTGGCTACACCTTC.

Here the CDR3 reads CASSDFRGMDEQFF. CDR3 nucleotide sequence: TGTGCCAGCAGTGATTTCAGAGGGATGGATGAGCAGTTCTTC. The genes are TRBV25-1 and TRBJ2-1, with D perhaps TRBD2 (5 bases). CDR3 size: 14 residues. In germline, CDR1 is MGHDK, CDR2 SYGVNS. V was shortened by 3 bases and J by 8 bases, with 14 bases between the two germline ends.

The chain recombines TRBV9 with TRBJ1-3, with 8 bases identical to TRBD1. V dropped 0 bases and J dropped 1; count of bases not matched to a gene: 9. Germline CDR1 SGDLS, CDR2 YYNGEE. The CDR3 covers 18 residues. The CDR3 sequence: CASSVEVSDRVSGNTIYF. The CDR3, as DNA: TGTGCCAGCAGCGTAGAAGTTTCGGACAGGGTTTCTGGAAACACCATATATTTT.

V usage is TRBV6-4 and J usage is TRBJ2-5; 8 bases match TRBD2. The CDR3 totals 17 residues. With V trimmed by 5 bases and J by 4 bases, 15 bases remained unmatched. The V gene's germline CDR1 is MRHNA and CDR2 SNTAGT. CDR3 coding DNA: TGTGCCAGCAGTCCCTTAGGGAGGGCGGGGGGCGGAGAGACCCAGTACTTC. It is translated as CASSPLGRAGGGETQYF.

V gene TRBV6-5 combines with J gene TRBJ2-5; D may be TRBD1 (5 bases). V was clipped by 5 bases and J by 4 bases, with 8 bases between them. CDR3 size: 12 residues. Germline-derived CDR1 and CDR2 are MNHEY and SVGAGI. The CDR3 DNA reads TGTGCCAGCAGTATTGGGGCAGAGACCCAGTACTTC. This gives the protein CASSIGAETQYF.

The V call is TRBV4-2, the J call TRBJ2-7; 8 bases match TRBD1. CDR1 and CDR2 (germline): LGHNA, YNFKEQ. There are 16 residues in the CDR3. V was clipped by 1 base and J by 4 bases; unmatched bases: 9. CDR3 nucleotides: TGTGCCAGCAGCCAAGGACAGGGGACATCGATTTACGAGCAGTACTTC. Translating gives CASSQGQGTSIYEQYF.

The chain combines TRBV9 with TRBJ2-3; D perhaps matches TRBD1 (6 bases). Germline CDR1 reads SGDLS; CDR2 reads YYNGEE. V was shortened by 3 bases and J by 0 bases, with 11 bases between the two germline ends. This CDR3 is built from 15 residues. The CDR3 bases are TGTGCCAGCAGCGAGAGGACAGCGAGCACAGATACGCAGTATTTT. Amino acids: CASSERTASTDTQYF.

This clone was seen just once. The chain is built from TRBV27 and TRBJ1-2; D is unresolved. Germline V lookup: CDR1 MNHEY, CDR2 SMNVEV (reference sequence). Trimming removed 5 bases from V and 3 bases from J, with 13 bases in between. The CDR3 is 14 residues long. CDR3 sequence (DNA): TGTGCCAGCAGTCCCCTTTGGCAGGACTATGGCTACACCTTC. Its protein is CASSPLWQDYGYTF.

The CDR3 DNA reads TGTGCCAGCAGTTACCGGGCGGGGGGCGATGGTTCACCCCTCCACTTT. Amino acid sequence: CASSYRAGGDGSPLHF. The chain employs TRBV6-2 or TRBV6-3 and TRBJ1-6; D is possibly TRBD1 (6 bases). Germline V gene data show CDR1 as MNHEY and CDR2 as SVGEGT. The V and J ends lost 2 bases and 9 bases respectively, with 17 bases between them. CDR3 length: 16 residues.